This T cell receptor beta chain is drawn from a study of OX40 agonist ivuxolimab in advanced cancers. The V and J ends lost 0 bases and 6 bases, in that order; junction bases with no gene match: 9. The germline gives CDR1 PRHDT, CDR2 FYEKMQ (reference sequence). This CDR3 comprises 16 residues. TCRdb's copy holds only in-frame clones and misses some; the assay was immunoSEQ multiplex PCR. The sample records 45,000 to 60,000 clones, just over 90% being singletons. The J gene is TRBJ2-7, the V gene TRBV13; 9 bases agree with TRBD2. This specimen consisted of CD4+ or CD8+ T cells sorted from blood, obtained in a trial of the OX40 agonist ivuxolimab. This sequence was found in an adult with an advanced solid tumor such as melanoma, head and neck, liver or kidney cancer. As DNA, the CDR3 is TGTGCCAGCAGCTTAGGGGGACTAGCCGAATCCCGCGAGCAGTACTTC. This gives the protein CASSLGGLAESREQYF.